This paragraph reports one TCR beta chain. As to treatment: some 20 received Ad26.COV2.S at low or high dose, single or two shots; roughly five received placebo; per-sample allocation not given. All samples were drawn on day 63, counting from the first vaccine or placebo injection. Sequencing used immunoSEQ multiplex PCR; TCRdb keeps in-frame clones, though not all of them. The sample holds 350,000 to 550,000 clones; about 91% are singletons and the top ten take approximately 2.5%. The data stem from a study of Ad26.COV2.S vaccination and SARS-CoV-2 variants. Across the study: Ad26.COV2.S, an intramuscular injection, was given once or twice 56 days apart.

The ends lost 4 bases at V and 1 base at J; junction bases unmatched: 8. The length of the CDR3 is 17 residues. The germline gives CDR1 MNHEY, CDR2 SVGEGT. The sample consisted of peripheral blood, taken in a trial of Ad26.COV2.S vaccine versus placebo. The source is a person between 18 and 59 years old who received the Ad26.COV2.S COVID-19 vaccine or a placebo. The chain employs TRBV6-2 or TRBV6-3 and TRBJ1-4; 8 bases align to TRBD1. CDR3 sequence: CASSSWTGRITNEKLFF. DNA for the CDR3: TGTGCCAGCAGTTCCTGGACAGGGCGGATAACTAATGAAAAACTGTTTTTT.